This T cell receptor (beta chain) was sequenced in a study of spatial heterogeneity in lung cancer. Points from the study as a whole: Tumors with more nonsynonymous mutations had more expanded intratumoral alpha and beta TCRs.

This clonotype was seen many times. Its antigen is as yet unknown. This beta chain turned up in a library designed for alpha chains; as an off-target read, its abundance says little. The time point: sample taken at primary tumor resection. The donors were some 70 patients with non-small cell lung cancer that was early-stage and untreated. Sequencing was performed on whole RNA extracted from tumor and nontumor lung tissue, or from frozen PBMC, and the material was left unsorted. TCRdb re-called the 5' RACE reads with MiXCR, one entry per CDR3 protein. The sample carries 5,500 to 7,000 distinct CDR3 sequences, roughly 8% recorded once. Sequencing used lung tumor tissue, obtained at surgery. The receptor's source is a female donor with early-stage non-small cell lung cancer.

The CDR3 reads CASSYSAAPGQESNSPLHF. The CDR3 nucleotides are TGTGCCAGCAGTTACTCCGCTGCCCCGGGACAGGAGTCTAATTCACCCCTCCACTTT. J is TRBJ1-6 and V is TRBV6-5; 8 bases match TRBD1. Per germline, CDR1 MNHEY and CDR2 SVGAGI. The ends lost 0 bases at V and 6 bases at J; junction bases unmatched: 13. This CDR3 region has 19 residues.